The 23 T cell receptor beta chains below were found in one sample sequenced in a study of shared clonotypes between healthy human individuals (TCRdb year 2020). CD8 naive samples consisted of CD45RO-negative cells that were positively selected for CCR7, yielding a CD45RA+CCR7+ population without TemRA cells. Receptor amplification or capture employed the immunoSEQ multiplex PCR assay. Imported from immuneACCESS, the table was reduced by TCRdb to in-frame sequences with V and J called. These copies leave out some clones; in studies compared against another copy, an unresolved V gene accounts for under half, and the cause of the remainder is not known. Recorded for this sample are 560,000 or so clones; around 96% of them occurred a single time. Roughly 0.12% of the sample is in the top ten clones. Sequenced material: naive CD8+ T cells sorted from blood. Taken with the paper, the label for cell subset or site translates to: CD45RA+CCR7+. All receptors come from a woman between 25 and 40 years old in good health.

V gene TRBV9 combines with J gene TRBJ1-1; a weak D match, TRBD1 (6 bases). Germline values: CDR1 SGDLS, CDR2 YYNGEE. This CDR3 spans 16 amino acids. V was trimmed by 4 bases and J by 0 bases, leaving 16 bases between them. CDR3 coding DNA: TGTGCCAGCAGCCCCGAGGGGGGCGGGATGAACACTGAAGCTTTCTTT. This encodes CASSPEGGGMNTEAFF.

This clone was seen a single time. The V gene is TRBV5-6, the J gene TRBJ1-2, with D tentatively TRBD1 (5 bases). Germline V gene sequence: CDR1 SGHDT, CDR2 YYEEEE. CDR3 size: 16 residues. Trimming pared 1 base from V and 4 bases from J, leaving 17 bases between. The CDR3 loop reads CASSLLKDIRLYGYTF. DNA for the CDR3: TGTGCCAGCAGCTTGTTAAAGGACATCAGACTCTATGGCTACACCTTC.

This clone has only one observation. This sequence joins TRBV15 and TRBJ2-1, with 9 positions matching TRBD1. This CDR3 has 15 amino acids. Losses at the gene ends were 4 bases for V and 2 bases for J; bases not matched to a gene: 3. CDR1 LNHNV and CDR2 YYDKDF come from the germline V gene (reference sequence). The CDR3 sequence is CATSTTGGAYNEQFF. CDR3 sequence (DNA): TGTGCCACCAGCACCACAGGGGGCGCCTACAATGAGCAGTTCTTC.

The CDR3 is CASSFTGGNGELFF. The CDR3, as DNA: TGTGCCAGCAGTTTTACAGGGGGCAACGGGGAGCTGTTTTTT. This chain uses TRBV28 with TRBJ2-2; 9 bases are a match to TRBD1. The CDR3 is 14 amino acids. The germline V gene has CDR1 MDHEN and CDR2 SYDVKM. The J segment lost 7 bases and the V segment lost 3 bases, leaving 3 bases of the junction unmatched. The complete variable domain, with remaining parts taken from reference TRBV28 and TRBJ2-2, reads DVKVTQSSRYLVKRTGEKVFLECVQDMDHENMFWYRQDPGLGLRLIYFSYDVKMKEKGDIPEGYSVSREKKERFSLILESASTNQTSMYLCASSFTGGNGELFFGEGSRLTVL.

This chain joins TRBV5-1 and TRBJ2-3; 7 positions match TRBD2. The trim removed 0 bases at V and 2 bases at J, leaving 12 bases unmatched. The CDR3 has 18 residues. Germline V lookup: CDR1 SGHRS, CDR2 YFSETQ. The CDR3 sequence: CASSLAALPGLTTDTQYF. CDR3 DNA sequence: TGCGCCAGCAGCTTGGCCGCTCTTCCGGGACTAACCACAGATACGCAGTATTTT.

The chain links TRBV5-4 to TRBJ2-3; D might be TRBD2 (6 bases). Trimming removed 2 bases at V and 6 bases at J, with 13 bases between. Germline CDR1 is SGHNT and CDR2 is YYREEE (reference sequence). The CDR3 loop spans 14 amino acids. The DNA of the CDR3 is TGTGCCAGCAGCTTTGGGGAGGTTTTGGATACGCAGTATTTT. Its protein product is CASSFGEVLDTQYF.

The chain links TRBV6-1 to TRBJ2-2; D call uncertain. Trimming took off 3 bases at V and 1 base at J, with 12 bases between the two ends. Germline V gene lookup returns CDR1 MNHNS and CDR2 SASEGT. CDR3 length: 16 residues. CDR3 sequence (DNA): TGTGCCAGCAGTGACTATGGCGAGATGAACACCGGGGAGCTGTTTTTT. This sequence encodes CASSDYGEMNTGELFF.

The chain links TRBV29-1 to TRBJ1-1; D is unresolved. V was shortened by 8 bases and J by 3 bases, with 13 bases between the two germline ends. The length of the CDR3 is 12 residues. The germline gives CDR1 SQVTM, CDR2 ANQGSEA. The CDR3 region has the DNA TGCAGCACCCTTAGGGATTACACTGAAGCTTTCTTT. Amino acid sequence: CSTLRDYTEAFF.

The chain carries TRBV15 and TRBJ1-5, with TRBD1 matching over 7 bases. The junction had 8 bases not matched to a gene; V was cut back by 5 bases and J by 4 bases. The length of the CDR3 is 15 residues. CDR1 and CDR2 (germline): LNHNV, YYDKDF (reference sequence). The DNA for the CDR3 is TGTGCCACCAGCGGACAGGTGGAGGGAAATCAGCCCCAGCATTTT. Amino acids: CATSGQVEGNQPQHF. The variable domain in full, with the rest retrieved from reference TRBV15 and TRBJ1-5, is DAMVIQNPRYQVTQFGKPVTLSCSQTLNHNVMYWYQQKSSQAPKLLFHYYDKDFNNEADTPDNFQSRRPNTSFCFLDIRSPGLGDTAMYLCATSGQVEGNQPQHFGDGTRLSIL.

The chain has TRBV6-1 and TRBJ1-2; D call uncertain. Trimming left V 0 bases short and J 3 bases short, with 11 bases between. This CDR3 spans 15 amino acids. CDR1 MNHNS and CDR2 SASEGT come from the germline V gene. The CDR3 nucleotides read TGTGCCAGCAGTGAAGCGTCGCTGGTAGACTATGGCTACACCTTC. Its protein product is CASSEASLVDYGYTF.

The V and J genes are TRBV6-1 and TRBJ2-3; D is possibly TRBD1 (6 bases). The V gene lost 7 bases and the J gene lost 4 bases, with 15 bases spanning the gap. The CDR3 sequence is 14 residues long. Germline CDR1 is MNHNS and CDR2 is SASEGT. The DNA for the CDR3 is TGTGCCAGCATACAGGCAGGGGTCGCAGATACGCAGTATTTT. Translation gives CASIQAGVADTQYF.

The chain is built from TRBV7-3 and TRBJ2-7; weak D call: TRBD1 (6 bases). The germline CDR1 and CDR2 sequences are SGHTA and FQGTGA. With 2 bases removed from V and 9 bases from J, the gap between germline ends came to 23 bases. The CDR3 runs to 16 residues. The CDR3: CASSLDTGLPIGTQYF. DNA for the CDR3: TGTGCCAGCAGCTTAGATACAGGGCTCCCCATAGGGACGCAGTACTTC.

The chain recombines TRBV28 with TRBJ2-3; no clear D gene. V was clipped by 6 bases and J by 12 bases, with 16 bases between them. This CDR3 region has 12 residues. Germline V gives CDR1 MDHEN, CDR2 SYDVKM. CDR3 loop: CASSPHSQVQYF. Written as DNA, the CDR3 is TGTGCCAGCAGCCCCCACTCCCAGGTTCAGTATTTT.

The V gene is TRBV7-9, the J gene TRBJ2-1, with TRBD2 matching over 9 bases. There are 14 residues in the CDR3. The ends lost 0 bases at V and 8 bases at J; junction bases unmatched: 2. CDR1 and CDR2 from the germline V gene are SEHNR and FQNEAQ (reference sequence). CDR3 nucleotide sequence: TGTGCCAGCAGCTTAGCTAGCGGGAGCTATGAGCAGTTCTTC. The encoded protein is CASSLASGSYEQFF. The full variable domain, its missing parts supplied by reference TRBV7-9 and TRBJ2-1, is DTGVSQNPRHKITKRGQNVTFRCDPISEHNRLYWYRQTLGQGPEFLTYFQNEAQLEKSRLLSDRFSAERPKGSFSTLEIQRTEQGDSAMYLCASSLASGSYEQFFGPGTRLTVL.

The V and J genes are TRBV28 and TRBJ2-5; D unresolved. CDR1 is MDHEN and CDR2 is SYDVKM in the germline V gene. V shed 6 bases and J shed 1 base, with 9 bases lying between them. This CDR3 is built from 13 residues. The CDR3 is CASSFTVQETQYF. In DNA form, the CDR3 reads TGTGCCAGCAGCTTCACGGTCCAAGAGACCCAGTACTTC.

The chain employs TRBV11-2 and TRBJ2-5; TRBD2 is a possible D gene (6 bases). Trimming removed 4 bases at V and 1 base at J, with 13 bases between. Germline V CDR1 and CDR2: SGHAT, FQNNGV. The CDR3 length is 15 residues. The chain's CDR3 is CASSSWASAQETQYF. The CDR3 nucleotides read TGTGCCAGCAGCTCTTGGGCTAGCGCCCAAGAGACCCAGTACTTC.

J is TRBJ2-5 and V is TRBV5-1; TRBD1 agrees at 7 bases. The CDR3 runs to 14 residues. V trimming: 4 bases; J trimming: 1 base; junction bases outside the gene matches: 4. Per germline, CDR1 SGHRS and CDR2 YFSETQ. The CDR3 bases are TGCGCCAGCAGCCACGGGACAGCCCAAGAGACCCAGTACTTC. Residues: CASSHGTAQETQYF. The complete variable domain, with remaining parts taken from reference TRBV5-1 and TRBJ2-5, reads KAGVTQTPRYLIKTRGQQVTLSCSPISGHRSVSWYQQTPGQGLQFLFEYFSETQRNKGNFPGRFSGRQFSNSRSEMNVSTLELGDSALYLCASSHGTAQETQYFGPGTRLLVL.

On this clone itself: This same CDR3 is encoded by further DNA sequences in the sample. V is TRBV27 and J is TRBJ1-2; a weak D match, TRBD1 (6 bases). V lost 5 bases to trimming and J lost 8 bases, with 12 bases between them. CDR3 length: 12 amino acids. Germline V lookup: CDR1 MNHEY, CDR2 SMNVEV (reference sequence). CDR3 nucleotides: TGTGCCAGCAGTCCGGGGGGGGGCGGCTACACCTTC. Residues: CASSPGGGGYTF.

This sequence joins TRBV28 and TRBJ2-5; D remains ambiguous. The V gene lost 5 bases and the J gene lost 5 bases, with 9 bases spanning the gap. Germline CDR1 MDHEN, CDR2 SYDVKM. There are 12 residues in the CDR3. The CDR3 loop is CASSPNGETQYF. CDR3 DNA sequence: TGTGCCAGCAGTCCCAATGGGGAGACCCAGTACTTC. The entire variable domain, with the rest obtained from reference TRBV28 and TRBJ2-5, is as follows: DVKVTQSSRYLVKRTGEKVFLECVQDMDHENMFWYRQDPGLGLRLIYFSYDVKMKEKGDIPEGYSVSREKKERFSLILESASTNQTSMYLCASSPNGETQYFGPGTRLLVL.

This clone was seen a handful of times. The chain employs TRBV9 and TRBJ2-2; possible D gene TRBD1, 5 bases. Germline V gives CDR1 SGDLS, CDR2 YYNGEE. Trimming cost V 0 bases and J 5 bases, with 5 bases left between them. CDR3 length equals 13 residues. The CDR3 DNA is TGTGCCAGCAGCGTAGCAGGGACCGGGGAGCTGTTTTTT. It translates to CASSVAGTGELFF.

V usage is TRBV29-1 and J usage is TRBJ2-5; TRBD2 is a possible D gene (5 bases). This CDR3 is built from 12 residues. In germline, CDR1 is SQVTM, CDR2 ANQGSEA. V was clipped by 5 bases and J by 4 bases, with 11 bases between them. The CDR3: CSVRGLGETQYF. The DNA for the CDR3 is TGCAGCGTTCGAGGGCTGGGAGAGACCCAGTACTTC.

The chain recombines TRBV6-5 with TRBJ1-5; D perhaps matches TRBD1 (6 bases). V was trimmed by 6 bases and J by 5 bases, leaving 14 bases between them. The V gene's germline CDR1 is MNHEY and CDR2 SVGAGI. This CDR3 contains 14 residues. CDR3 coding DNA: TGTGCCAGCAGCGCCTGGGCAGGGGATCAGCCCCAGCATTTT. As protein: CASSAWAGDQPQHF.

The chain recombines TRBV7-2 with TRBJ2-1, with 9 bases aligning to TRBD2. This CDR3 is 15 amino acids long. Germline assignment: CDR1 SGHTA and CDR2 FQGNSA. J lost 5 bases, V lost 3 bases, and 5 bases had no gene match. The CDR3 reads CASSFSGSSNNEQFF. DNA of the CDR3: TGTGCCAGCAGCTTTAGCGGGAGCTCTAACAATGAGCAGTTCTTC.